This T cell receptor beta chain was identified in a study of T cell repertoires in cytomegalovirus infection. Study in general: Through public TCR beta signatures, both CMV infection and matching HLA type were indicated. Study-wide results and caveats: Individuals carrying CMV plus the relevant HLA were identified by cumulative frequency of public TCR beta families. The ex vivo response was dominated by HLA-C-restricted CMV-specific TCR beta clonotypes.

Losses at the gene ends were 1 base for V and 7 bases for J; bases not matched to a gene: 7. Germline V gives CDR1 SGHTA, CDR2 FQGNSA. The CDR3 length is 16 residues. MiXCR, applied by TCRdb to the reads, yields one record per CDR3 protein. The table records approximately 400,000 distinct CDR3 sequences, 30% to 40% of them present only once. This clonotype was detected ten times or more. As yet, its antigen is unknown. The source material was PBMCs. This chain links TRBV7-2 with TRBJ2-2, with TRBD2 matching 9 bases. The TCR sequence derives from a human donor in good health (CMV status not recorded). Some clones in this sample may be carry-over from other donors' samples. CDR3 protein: CASSLVGGGAGGELFF. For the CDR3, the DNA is TGTGCCAGCAGCTTAGTAGGCGGGGGGGCCGGCGGGGAGCTGTTTTTT.